Reported below is one T cell receptor beta chain. No antigen is known for it. This sample was taken from a study of pediatric ulcerative colitis. General study results and limits: Two rectal CDR3 clonotypes occurred in all ulcerative colitis patients. Ulcerative colitis patients shared more blood-rectal clones than controls. Rectal pinch biopsies may have included blood-derived T cells, especially in patients with overt colitis.

J lost 6 bases, V lost 4 bases, and 3 bases had no gene match. The length of the CDR3 is 14 residues. Germline V gives CDR1 WNHNN, CDR2 SYGVQD (reference sequence). The survey-level immunoSEQ assay was used. TCRdb's table, derived via immunoSEQ multiplex PCR, lists solely in-frame clones and lacks some. The sample lists roughly 49,000 clones, 60% to 85% occurring once. During colonoscopy, one to two rectal pinch biopsies were collected. Sequencing used gut tissue. This chain connects TRBV10-1 to TRBJ2-1; the match to TRBD2 covers 10 bases. The clonotype comes from a girl under 18 with moderate ulcerative colitis. CDR3 bases: TGCGCCAGCAGTGTCAGCGGGAGGGCCAATGAGCAGTTCTTC. As protein: CASSVSGRANEQFF.